Described below is a single T cell receptor beta chain sequence and its context. Its antigen is still unknown. This record comes from a study of tumor-infiltrating lymphocytes in primary liver carcinoma. Turning to the study itself: Resecting the tumor surgically was how the patients' primary liver carcinoma was treated. Ranging in age from 30 to 69 years, the patients were men and women. Findings of the study overall: Lower overlap was observed for tumor-adjacent and tumor-blood pairs relative to tumor region pairs.

The CDR3 has 15 amino acids. V was cut by 8 bases and J by 4 bases, with 20 bases left in between. The germline V gene has CDR1 MDHEN and CDR2 SYDVKM. Unsorted whole blood supplied the RNA, and germline DNA was extracted too. There were only treatment-naive patients, all with chronic HBV infection. The researchers produced TCR beta cDNA from 500 ng total RNA with a constant-region primer. Amplification in three nested multiplex PCR rounds with slightly modified ARM-PCR gave rise to TCR beta libraries. The study ran its first two PCR rounds for approximately 11 cycles each, using TRBV1-TRBV30 forward primers and a C-beta reverse primer. TCRdb re-called the multiplex PCR reads with MiXCR, one entry per CDR3 protein. The sample holds hundreds of thousands of distinct CDR3 sequences; around 50% are singletons and the top ten take approximately 15%.

The genes are TRBV28 and TRBJ2-5, with D perhaps TRBD1 or TRBD2 (5 bases each). The receptor comes from a woman aged 25-40 years with primary liver carcinoma and hepatitis B virus infection. The sample comprised peripheral blood. The CDR3 nucleotides are TGTGCCAGCGGGACGAGGGGCAAGGTGGGAGAGACCCAGTACTTC. This gives the protein CASGTRGKVGETQYF. Drawing the rest from reference TRBV28 and TRBJ2-5, the complete variable domain is DVKVTQSSRYLVKRTGEKVFLECVQDMDHENMFWYRQDPGLGLRLIYFSYDVKMKEKGDIPEGYSVSREKKERFSLILESASTNQTSMYLCASGTRGKVGETQYFGPGTRLLVL.